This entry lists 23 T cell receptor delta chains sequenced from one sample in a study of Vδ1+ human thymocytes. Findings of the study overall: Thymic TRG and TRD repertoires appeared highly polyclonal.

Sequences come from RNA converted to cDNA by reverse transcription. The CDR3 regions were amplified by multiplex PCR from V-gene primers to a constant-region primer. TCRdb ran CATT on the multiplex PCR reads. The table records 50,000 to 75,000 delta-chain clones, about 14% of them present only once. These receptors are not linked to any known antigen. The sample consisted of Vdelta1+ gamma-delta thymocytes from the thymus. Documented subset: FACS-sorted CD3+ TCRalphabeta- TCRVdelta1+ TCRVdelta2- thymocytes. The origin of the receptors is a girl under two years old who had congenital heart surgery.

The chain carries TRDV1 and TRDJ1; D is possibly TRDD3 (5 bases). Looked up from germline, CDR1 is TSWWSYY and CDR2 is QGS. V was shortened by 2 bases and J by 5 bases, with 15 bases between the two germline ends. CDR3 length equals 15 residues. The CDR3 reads CALGEGLSLGDKLIF. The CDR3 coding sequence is TGTGCTCTTGGGGAAGGTCTCAGCTTGGGGGATAAACTCATCTTT.

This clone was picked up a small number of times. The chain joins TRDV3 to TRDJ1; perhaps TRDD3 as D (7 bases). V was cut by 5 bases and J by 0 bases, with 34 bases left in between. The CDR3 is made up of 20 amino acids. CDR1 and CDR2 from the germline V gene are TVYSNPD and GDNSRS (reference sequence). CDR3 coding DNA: TGTGCCCCTTCGGTCCTACCGACTTTTGCTGGGGGTCCGTACACCGATAAACTCATCTTT. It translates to CAPSVLPTFAGGPYTDKLIF.

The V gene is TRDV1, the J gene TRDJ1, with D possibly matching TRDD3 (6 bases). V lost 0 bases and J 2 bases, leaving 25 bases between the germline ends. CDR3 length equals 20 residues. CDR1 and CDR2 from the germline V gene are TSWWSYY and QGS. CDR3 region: CALGELRRFDGDLRTDKLIF. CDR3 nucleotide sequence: TGTGCTCTTGGGGAACTACGCCGTTTTGACGGGGATTTAAGGACCGATAAACTCATCTTT.

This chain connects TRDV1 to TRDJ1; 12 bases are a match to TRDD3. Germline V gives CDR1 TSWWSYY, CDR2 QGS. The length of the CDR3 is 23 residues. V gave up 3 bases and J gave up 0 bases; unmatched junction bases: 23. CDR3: CALGEPSLPRSGGYAGHTDKLIF. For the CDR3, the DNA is TGTGCTCTTGGGGAGCCCTCCCTCCCCAGATCTGGGGGATACGCAGGGCACACCGATAAACTCATCTTT.

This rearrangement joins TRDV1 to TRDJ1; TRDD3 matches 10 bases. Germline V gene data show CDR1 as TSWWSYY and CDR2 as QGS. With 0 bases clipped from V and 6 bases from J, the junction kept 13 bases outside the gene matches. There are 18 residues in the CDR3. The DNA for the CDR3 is TGTGCTCTTGGGGAACTCCGTTTACTGGGGGATGGCGTAAATAAACTCATCTTT. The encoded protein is CALGELRLLGDGVNKLIF.

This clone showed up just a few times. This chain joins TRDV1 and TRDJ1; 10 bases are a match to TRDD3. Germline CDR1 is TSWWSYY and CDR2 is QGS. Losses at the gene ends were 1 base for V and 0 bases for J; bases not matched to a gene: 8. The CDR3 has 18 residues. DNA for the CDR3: TGTGCTCTTGGGGAACGGGGTGGGGGATACCTCGACACCGATAAACTCATCTTT. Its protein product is CALGERGGGYLDTDKLIF.

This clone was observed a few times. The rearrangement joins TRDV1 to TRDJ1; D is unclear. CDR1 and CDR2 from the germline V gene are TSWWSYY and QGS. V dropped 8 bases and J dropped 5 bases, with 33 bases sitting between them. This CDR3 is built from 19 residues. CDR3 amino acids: CALKYLTSGTTSPVDKLIF. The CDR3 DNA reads TGTGCTCTTAAGTACCTAACTAGCGGGACTACCTCCCCAGTTGATAAACTCATCTTT.

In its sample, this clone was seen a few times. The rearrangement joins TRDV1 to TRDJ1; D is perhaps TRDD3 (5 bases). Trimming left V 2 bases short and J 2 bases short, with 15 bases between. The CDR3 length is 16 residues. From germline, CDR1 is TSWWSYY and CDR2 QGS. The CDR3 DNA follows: TGTGCTCTTGGGGAATTGGATAGCCACTTGACCGATAAACTCATCTTT. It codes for CALGELDSHLTDKLIF.

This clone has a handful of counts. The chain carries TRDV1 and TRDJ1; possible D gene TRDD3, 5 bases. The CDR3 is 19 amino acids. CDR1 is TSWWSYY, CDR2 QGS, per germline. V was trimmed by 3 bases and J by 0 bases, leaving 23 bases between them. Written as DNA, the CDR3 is TGTGCTCTTGGGGATTCCCCTCTACTGGTGGTGCCGTACACCGATAAACTCATCTTT. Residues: CALGDSPLLVVPYTDKLIF.

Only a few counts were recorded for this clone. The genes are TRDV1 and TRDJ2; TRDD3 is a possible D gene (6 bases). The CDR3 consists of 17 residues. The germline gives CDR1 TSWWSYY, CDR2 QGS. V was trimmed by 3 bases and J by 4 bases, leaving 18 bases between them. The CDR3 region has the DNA TGTGCTCTTGGGGATCCCCGGGTCTCCTGGGGGACAGCACAACTCTTCTTT. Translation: CALGDPRVSWGTAQLFF.

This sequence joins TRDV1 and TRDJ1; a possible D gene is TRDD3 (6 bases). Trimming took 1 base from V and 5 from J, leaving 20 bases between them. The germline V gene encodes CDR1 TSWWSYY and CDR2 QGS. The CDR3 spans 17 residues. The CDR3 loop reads CALGEPRGTLLGDKLIF. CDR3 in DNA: TGTGCTCTTGGGGAACCGCGGGGGACCCTCCTGGGTGATAAACTCATCTTT.

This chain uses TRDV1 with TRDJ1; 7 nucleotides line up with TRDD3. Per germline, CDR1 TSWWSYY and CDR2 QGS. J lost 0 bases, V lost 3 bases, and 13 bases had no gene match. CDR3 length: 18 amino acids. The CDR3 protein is CALGDKSPWGAYTDKLIF. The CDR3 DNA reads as TGTGCTCTTGGGGATAAGTCACCCTGGGGGGCCTACACCGATAAACTCATCTTT.

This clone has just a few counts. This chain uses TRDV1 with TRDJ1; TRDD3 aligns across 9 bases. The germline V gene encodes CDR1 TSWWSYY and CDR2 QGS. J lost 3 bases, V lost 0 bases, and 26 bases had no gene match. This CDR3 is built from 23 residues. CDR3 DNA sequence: TGTGCTCTTGGGGAACTACGCGGGGGGAATGTAGGAACTCCCTGGGGGATCGCCGATAAACTCATCTTT. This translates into CALGELRGGNVGTPWGIADKLIF.

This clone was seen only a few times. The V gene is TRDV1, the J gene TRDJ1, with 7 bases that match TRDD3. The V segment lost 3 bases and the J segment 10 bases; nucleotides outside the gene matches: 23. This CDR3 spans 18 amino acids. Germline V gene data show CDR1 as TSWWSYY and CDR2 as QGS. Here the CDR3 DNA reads TGTGCTCTTGGGGACCTTTCGTCGTCCCGAAATTGGGGGACCCGACTCATCTTT. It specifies CALGDLSSSRNWGTRLIF.

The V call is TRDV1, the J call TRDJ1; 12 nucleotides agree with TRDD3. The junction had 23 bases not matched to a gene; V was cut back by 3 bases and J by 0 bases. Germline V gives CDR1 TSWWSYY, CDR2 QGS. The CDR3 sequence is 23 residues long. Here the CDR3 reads CALGDPAFRGLGDTIGHTDKLIF. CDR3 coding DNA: TGTGCTCTTGGGGATCCGGCCTTCCGAGGGCTGGGGGATACGATAGGGCACACCGATAAACTCATCTTT.

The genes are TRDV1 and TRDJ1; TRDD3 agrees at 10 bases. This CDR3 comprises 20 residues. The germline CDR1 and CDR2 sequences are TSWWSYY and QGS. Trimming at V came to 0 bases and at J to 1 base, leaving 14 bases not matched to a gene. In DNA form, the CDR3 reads TGTGCTCTTGGGGAACTTCCAGCATACTGGGGGATGTTGGGCACCGATAAACTCATCTTT. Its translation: CALGELPAYWGMLGTDKLIF.

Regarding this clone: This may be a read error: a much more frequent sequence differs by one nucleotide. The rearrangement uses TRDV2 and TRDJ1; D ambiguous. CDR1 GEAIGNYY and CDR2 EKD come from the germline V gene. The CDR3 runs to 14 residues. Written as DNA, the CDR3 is TGTGCCTGTGACACTGGATTTCACACCTATAAACTCATCTTT. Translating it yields CACDTGFHTYKLIF.

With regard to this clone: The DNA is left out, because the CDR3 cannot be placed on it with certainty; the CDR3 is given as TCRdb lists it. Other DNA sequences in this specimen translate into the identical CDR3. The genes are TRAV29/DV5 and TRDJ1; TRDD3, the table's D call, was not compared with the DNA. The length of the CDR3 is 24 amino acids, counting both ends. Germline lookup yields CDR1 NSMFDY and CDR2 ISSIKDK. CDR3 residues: CSVLLCSEDFLRYWGPFFGDKLIF.

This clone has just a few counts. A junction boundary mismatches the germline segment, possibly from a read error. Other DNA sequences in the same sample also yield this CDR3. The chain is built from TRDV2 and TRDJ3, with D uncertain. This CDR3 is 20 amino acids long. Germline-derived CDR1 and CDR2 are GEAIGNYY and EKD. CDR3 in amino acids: CACDTILEGSSSWDTRQMFF. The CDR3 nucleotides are TGTGCCTGCGACACCATTCTCGAGGGGTCGAGCTCCTGGGACACCCGACAGATGTTTTTC.

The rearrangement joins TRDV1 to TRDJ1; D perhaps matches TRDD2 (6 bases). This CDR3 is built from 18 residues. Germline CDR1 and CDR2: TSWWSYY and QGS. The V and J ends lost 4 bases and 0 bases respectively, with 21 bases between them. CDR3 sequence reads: CALGASSYPGPNTDKLIF. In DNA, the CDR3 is TGTGCTCTTGGGGCCTCCTCCTACCCCGGACCTAACACCGATAAACTCATCTTT.

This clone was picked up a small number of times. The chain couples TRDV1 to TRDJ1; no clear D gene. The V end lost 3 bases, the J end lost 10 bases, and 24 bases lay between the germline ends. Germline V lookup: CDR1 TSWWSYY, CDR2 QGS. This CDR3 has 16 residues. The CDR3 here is CALGDFPKPYQSPLIF. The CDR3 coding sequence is TGTGCTCTTGGGGACTTTCCAAAGCCTTACCAGTCACCACTCATCTTT.

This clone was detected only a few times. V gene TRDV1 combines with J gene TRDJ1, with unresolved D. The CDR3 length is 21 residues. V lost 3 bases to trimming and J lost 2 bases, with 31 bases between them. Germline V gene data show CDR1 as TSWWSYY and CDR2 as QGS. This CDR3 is CALGDTGGPGSADRRTDKLIF. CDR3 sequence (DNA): TGTGCTCTTGGGGATACGGGCGGGCCTGGATCCGCGGATCGTCGGACCGATAAACTCATCTTT.

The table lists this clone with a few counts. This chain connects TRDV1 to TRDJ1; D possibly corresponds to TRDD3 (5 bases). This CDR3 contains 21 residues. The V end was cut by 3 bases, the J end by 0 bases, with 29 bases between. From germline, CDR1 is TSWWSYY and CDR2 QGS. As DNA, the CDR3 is TGTGCTCTTGGGGACCGAGGCCCGAAGCCGATACCTCGCCAGTACACCGATAAACTCATCTTT. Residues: CALGDRGPKPIPRQYTDKLIF.